The entry below describes one TCR beta chain. This clone has only one observation. Its recognized antigen is unknown. The record has no base qualities; no much larger clone is one base away. Healthy HIV-negative adults with no recently reported acute infections or vaccinations were included as donors. All donors were Caucasian adults living in Nashville, Tennessee, USA. Magnetic negative selection was used to enrich CD4+ T cells, after which naive cells were positively selected on CD45RA and the negative fraction became the memory subset. After blood collection by leukapheresis, PBMCs were isolated using Ficoll-Histopaque density gradient centrifugation and then cryopreserved in the vapor phase of liquid nitrogen. Analytical flow cytometry was used to check the purity and quantity of each magnetically sorted T cell population. Genomic DNA was isolated from every sorted fraction and measured by UV absorbance on a Nanodrop 2000c.

TCR CDR3 regions were amplified from genomic DNA by multiplex PCR using the deep immunoSEQ assay. Extracted genomic DNA from each cell subset was distributed evenly across all wells of several immunoSEQ 96-well plates, and each plate was treated as a replicate. Each replicate PCR for sorted subsets received about 220 ng genomic DNA, equal to tens of thousands of T cell genomes. The purified libraries were quantified using a Qubit 3.0 fluorometer, sized with a Bioanalyzer 2100, and then quantified again using the KAPA Library Quantification kit. Every immunoSEQ 96-well plate was sequenced on a separate single-read 150-cycle Illumina NextSeq 550 flow cell. Processing in the source paper ran as follows. Because the immunoSEQ output included only junctional sequences and no quality scores, the filtering could not be the same as the filtering used for full-length reads. To assign V/J genes and CDR3, sequences were annotated using PyIR, a Python wrapper for IgBLAST v1.9, with IMGT germline references. Reads with weak V/J assignments (E-value above 1e-6), missing CDR3, stop codons, out-of-frame junctions, or ambiguous translated residues were removed. V3J clonotypes were defined as sequences sharing an identical inferred V gene, J gene, and CDR3 amino acid sequence. Percentage overlap between repertoires was computed as shared unique clonotypes divided by the size of the smaller repertoire. RTK rarefaction, the Chao1 estimator, and Recon v2.1 estimates of unobserved clonotypes were used to assess repertoire richness. Generation probabilities were computed with OLGA for all TCRbeta clonotypes obtained by the gDNA method from several donors. Sourced from immuneACCESS, this table was stored by TCRdb with only in-frame sequences that have V and J called. A share of the clones is absent; for the studies checked, an unresolved V gene accounts for under half, and the remainder has no known explanation. D and trimming come from the DNA, and the V and J calls and clone size come from that table. The table for this sample lists 1.6 million or so clones; approximately 98.5% of them were counted only once. About 0.34% of the sample belongs to the ten largest clones.

The data originate from a study of shared clonotypes between healthy human individuals (TCRdb year 2020). Context from the whole study: A few men and two women, aged 18 to 49 years, made up the cohort. Libraries were prepared and TCR repertoires were sequenced by different laboratories using diverse techniques, in order to increase sequencing depth and limit assay-specific biases. Per donor, three plates each were used for CD4 naive and CD4 memory, two for CD8 naive, and one for CD8 memory. Each donor's leukapheresis produced roughly between roughly 0.85 and 10 billion PBMCs. To estimate repertoire size and how much clonotypes are shared between individuals, the study performed deep sequencing of blood TCR repertoires from 4 to 6 healthy adults.

What the work shows at the level of the full study, not this receptor alone: Incomplete sequencing was indicated by rarefaction of sorted-subset datasets, despite the large sequencing depth. Compared with non-shared clonotypes, clonotypes shared by all four sorted-subset donors had higher generation probabilities. Sampling was restricted to blood, and TCR repertoires in tissue are likely to differ from TCR repertoires in blood. Pairwise subsampling led to the expectation that sequencing depth would affect the degree of clonotype sharing among donors. Naive subsets generally had larger estimated clonotype richness than memory subsets. The genetic and exposure-history diversity represented was limited by the small number of donors. Across four donors, 4.5% to 6.5% of naive CD4, 3% to 4% of naive CD8, approximately 2.5% of memory CD4, and under 0.45% of memory CD8 clonotypes were shared.

Between the V and J ends, shortened by 2 bases and 2 bases respectively, the junction contains 10 bases. CDR1 is given as SGHNT and CDR2 as YYREEE, both from the germline V gene (reference sequence). Reading from cysteine to phenylalanine, the CDR3 counts 15 amino acids. Left in the record is the CDR3 DNA by itself, 45 bases read in frame from the first base. Material for sequencing was naive CD4+ T cells sorted from blood. Explained via the paper, the cell subset or site label denotes: CD45RA+ positively selected. The sequence joins TRBV5-4 to TRBJ2-2, with no confident D gene call. The clonotype comes from a young man in good health. The nucleotides are TGTGCCAGCAGCTTATGGGGTCTAAACACCGGGGAGCTGTTTTTT. Its protein is CASSLWGLNTGELFF.